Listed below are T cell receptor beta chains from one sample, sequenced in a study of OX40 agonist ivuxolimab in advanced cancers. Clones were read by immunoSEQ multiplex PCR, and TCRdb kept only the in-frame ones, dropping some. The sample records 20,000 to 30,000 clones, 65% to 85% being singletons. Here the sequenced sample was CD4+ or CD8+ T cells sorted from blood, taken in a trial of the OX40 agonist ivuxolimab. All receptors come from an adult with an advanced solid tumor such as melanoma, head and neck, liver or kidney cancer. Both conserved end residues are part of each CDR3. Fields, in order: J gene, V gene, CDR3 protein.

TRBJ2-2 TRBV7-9 CASSLERSLNTGELFF
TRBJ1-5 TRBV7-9 CASSLGTGNQPQHF
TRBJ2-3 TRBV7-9 CASSLTETGNSNPPDTQYF
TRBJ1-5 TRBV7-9 CASSLTDRGNQPQHF
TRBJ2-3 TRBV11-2 CASSLRSAISTDTQYF
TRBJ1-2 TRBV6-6 CASSPSRTGQDGYTF
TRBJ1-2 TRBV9 CASSRGALAGGSYGYTF
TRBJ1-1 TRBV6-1 CASSEPEDNTEAFF
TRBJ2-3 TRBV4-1 CASSRTGFSLATDTQYF
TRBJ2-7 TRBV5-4 CASSSRRGTYEQYF
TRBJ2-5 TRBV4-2 CASSQDRGGQETQYF
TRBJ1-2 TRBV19 CASSVGPRGAYGYTF
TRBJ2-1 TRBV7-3 CASSPAGLAGEQFF
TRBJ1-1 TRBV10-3 CAISDPTGANTEAFF
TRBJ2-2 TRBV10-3 CAITAGGKVGELFF
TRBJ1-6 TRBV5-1 CASSLSLDGGYNSPLHF
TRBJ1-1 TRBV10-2 CASVWSEGTEAFF
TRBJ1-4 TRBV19 CASSTQTYEKLFF
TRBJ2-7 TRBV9 CASSVGGGVYEQYF
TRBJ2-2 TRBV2 CASSSGANTGELFF
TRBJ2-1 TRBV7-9 CASSPWVVTYNEQFF
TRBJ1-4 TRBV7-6 CASSLGTGAATNEKLFF
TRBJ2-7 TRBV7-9 CASSPPRSYEQYF
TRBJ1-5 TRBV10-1 CASSVGDQPQHF
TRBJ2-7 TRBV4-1 CASSQERDFYEQYF
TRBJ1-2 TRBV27 CASSFGGRGRFNGYTF
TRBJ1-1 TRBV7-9 CASSGRGGGTMNTEAFF
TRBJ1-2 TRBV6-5 CASSYVTETLNGYTF
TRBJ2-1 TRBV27 CASIPSVLAGAYTYNEQFF